This entry concerns a single TCR beta chain. The cohort comprised adults aged roughly 18 to 95 years residing in 20 to 25 US areas. CDR3 length: 15 amino acids. After removal of 5 bases from V and 2 bases from J, the junction contained 7 bases not matched to a gene. The germline gives CDR1 SGHTA, CDR2 FQGTGA. Per the original methods: Amplifying reference gene primers gave estimates of nucleated cell counts. Assay: immunoSEQ multiplex PCR; the TCRdb copy retains only in-frame clones and omits some. The V and J calls and clone size were taken over from that table, and D and trimming were inferred from the DNA. The sample lists 220,000 or so clones; 84% were seen once. This specimen comes from a study of blood T cell repertoires in COVID-19. Across the study: Acute and convalescent COVID-19 samples came from the United States, Italy and Spain.

V is TRBV7-3 and J is TRBJ2-3, with 7 nucleotides matching TRBD2. The receptor was derived from a woman aged 40 to 49 who had recovered from COVID-19. The specimen sequenced was PBMCs or T cells enriched from blood (not recorded which). This chain's CDR3 is CASSPSGIYTDTQYF. The CDR3 DNA reads as TGTGCCAGCAGCCCGAGCGGGATCTACACAGATACGCAGTATTTT.